Listed here are 12 T cell receptor beta chains from one sample, sequenced in a study of cytomegalovirus exposure and HLA in healthy donors. Sequencing used immunoSEQ multiplex PCR; TCRdb keeps in-frame clones, though not all of them. The data contain roughly 250,000 clones, 90% of them singletons. What was sequenced was PBMCs. Every receptor here comes from a woman in her late teens or twenties in good health and CMV-seronegative.

A note on this clone: Other DNA sequences within the sample encode an identical CDR3. The chain recombines TRBV6-5 with TRBJ1-1, with D uncertain. CDR3 size: 13 residues. V was pared by 2 bases and J by 0 bases, with 4 bases between. Per germline, CDR1 MNHEY and CDR2 SVGAGI. CDR3 sequence: CASSYQMNTEAFF. CDR3 nucleotide sequence: TGTGCCAGCAGTTACCAGATGAACACTGAAGCTTTCTTT.

To note about this clone: This same CDR3 is encoded by further DNA sequences in the sample. The chain joins TRBV6-6 to TRBJ2-2, with 8 nucleotides matching TRBD1. CDR3 length: 14 amino acids. The trim removed 5 bases at V and 3 bases at J, leaving 2 bases unmatched. Germline-derived CDR1 and CDR2 are MNHNY and SVGAGI (reference sequence). CDR3 sequence reads: CASSGTGYTGELFF. CDR3 nucleotide sequence: TGTGCCAGCAGTGGGACAGGCTACACCGGGGAGCTGTTTTTT.

This clone was picked up a small number of times. The chain links TRBV18 to TRBJ2-7, with 9 bases aligning to TRBD1. Per germline, CDR1 KGHSH and CDR2 LQKENI. J was trimmed by 3 bases and V by 6 bases; bases with no gene match: 9. The CDR3 has 15 amino acids. The CDR3 DNA follows: TGTGCCAGCTCCCCGGGACAGGGTGGGGTCTACGAGCAGTACGTC. Translated: CASSPGQGGVYEQYV.

V usage is TRBV10-1 and J usage is TRBJ1-1; 7 bases fit TRBD1. The V gene end was trimmed by 0 bases and the J gene end by 3 bases; junction bases not matched to a gene: 4. This CDR3 spans 15 amino acids. CDR1 and CDR2 from the germline V gene are WNHNN and SYGVQD (reference sequence). In DNA, the CDR3 is TGCGCCAGCAGTGAGTCAGGGGGCGCTTACACTGAAGCTTTCTTT. Protein product: CASSESGGAYTEAFF.

The gene calls are TRBV6-7 and TRBJ2-3, with 7 bases aligning to TRBD2. TRBV6-7 is an ORF; its function is uncertain. J gave up 0 bases and V 7 bases, and 4 bases lay outside the gene matches. The CDR3 has 14 amino acids. CDR3 bases: TGTGCCAGCAATGAAGCGGGGAGCACAGATACGCAGTATTTT. Its protein is CASNEAGSTDTQYF.

The V and J genes are TRBV5-1 and TRBJ2-3; D is possibly TRBD1 (6 bases). V lost 2 bases to trimming and J lost 6 bases, with 7 bases between them. This CDR3 is 12 amino acids long. In germline, CDR1 is SGHRS, CDR2 YFSETQ. CDR3 nucleotide sequence: TGCGCCAGCAGCTTCCAGGGGGATACGCAGTATTTT. This codes for CASSFQGDTQYF.

V usage is TRBV28 and J usage is TRBJ2-3, with 8 bases lining up with TRBD2. Germline assignment: CDR1 MDHEN and CDR2 SYDVKM. V was pared by 5 bases and J by 2 bases, with 3 bases of the junction left unmatched. The CDR3 runs 14 residues. CDR3 in amino acids: CASSSGGHTDTQYF. CDR3 nucleotides: TGTGCCAGCAGTAGCGGGGGCCACACAGATACGCAGTATTTT. Together with reference TRBV28 and TRBJ2-3, the CDR3 gives the full variable domain: DVKVTQSSRYLVKRTGEKVFLECVQDMDHENMFWYRQDPGLGLRLIYFSYDVKMKEKGDIPEGYSVSREKKERFSLILESASTNQTSMYLCASSSGGHTDTQYFGPGTRLTVL.

The table lists this clone with a count of one. This rearrangement joins TRBV9 to TRBJ2-2, with D tentatively TRBD1 (6 bases). V was trimmed by 3 bases and J by 2 bases, leaving 8 bases between them. CDR1 is SGDLS, CDR2 YYNGEE, per germline. The CDR3 runs 14 residues. For the CDR3, the DNA is TGTGCCAGCAGCGAGGGACACAACACCGGGGAGCTGTTTTTT. The encoded protein is CASSEGHNTGELFF.

In nucleotides, the CDR3 is TGTGCCAGCAGTGAATTCCAGGGGACAGATACGCAGTATTTT. It translates to CASSEFQGTDTQYF. The V gene is TRBV2, the J gene TRBJ2-3, with a tentative D call TRBD1 (6 bases). The CDR3 has 14 amino acids. From germline, CDR1 is SNHLY and CDR2 FYNNEI. V gave up 2 bases and J gave up 3 bases, with 9 bases separating them. Looking up the rest from reference TRBV2 and TRBJ2-3 gives the full variable domain: EPEVTQTPSHQVTQMGQEVILRCVPISNHLYFYWYRQILGQKVEFLVSFYNNEISEKSEIFDDQFSVERPDGSNFTLKIRSTKLEDSAMYFCASSEFQGTDTQYFGPGTRLTVL.

This chain joins TRBV5-6 and TRBJ2-7, with D tentatively TRBD1 (6 bases). Germline V gives CDR1 SGHDT, CDR2 YYEEEE. This CDR3 comprises 15 residues. Trimming took off 4 bases at V and 3 bases at J, with 17 bases between the two ends. The CDR3 sequence is CASSGTGNGGYEQYF. CDR3 bases: TGTGCCAGCAGCGGAACAGGGAATGGGGGCTACGAGCAGTACTTC.

The chain employs TRBV27 and TRBJ2-5; 7 bases fit TRBD1. Germline CDR1 reads MNHEY; CDR2 reads SMNVEV (reference sequence). V was clipped by 1 base and J by 4 bases; unmatched bases: 15. The CDR3 extends over 18 amino acids. This chain's CDR3 is CASSLLWDRRGKGETQYF. CDR3 nucleotide sequence: TGTGCCAGCAGTTTATTATGGGACAGACGAGGGAAAGGAGAGACCCAGTACTTC.

Remarks on this clone: One end of the junction varies from germline; a read error may be responsible. The genes are TRBV19 and TRBJ2-4; 14 bases line up with TRBD2. There are 15 residues in the CDR3. The germline gives CDR1 LNHDA, CDR2 SQIVND (reference sequence). CDR3 region: CASSIGTSGGSPRDF. CDR3 DNA sequence: TGTGCCAGTAGTATCGGGACTAGCGGGGGTTCCCCGAGGGACTTC.